The clone carrying this TCR beta chain was counted a few times. The target antigen is unknown. The germline V gene encodes CDR1 MNHEY and CDR2 SVGAGI. The CDR3 is 13 amino acids. Trimming took off 7 bases at V and 7 bases at J, with 13 bases between the two ends. The data are from a study of cytomegalovirus exposure and HLA in healthy donors. Study-level results: In an earlier analysis, productive rearrangement rates for most beta V segments clustered near 87% or 30%. A later analysis reportedly found fewer N-insertions in an Asian-associated ancestry cluster than the roughly 700-donor mean. In the analysis, some V segments, TRBV6-2 and TRBV6-3 included, were excluded as indistinguishable.

Primers for the PCR totalled 60 Vbeta and 13 Jbeta. In the study's own analysis: Among the unique TCR beta chains that a later analysis counted, about 85 million in all, roughly 11 million were shared. Some clones are missing from TCRdb's copy, which holds only in-frame ones; the method was immunoSEQ multiplex PCR. V and J calls and clone size come straight from that table; D and trimming were deduced from the DNA. This sample has some 120,000 clones, with around 85% found just once. The TCR was taken from a man aged 18 to 29 in good health and CMV-seropositive. This chain uses TRBV6-5 with TRBJ1-4; D not certain. Material: PBMCs. The CDR3 protein is CASTRGRGEKLFF. CDR3 coding DNA: TGTGCCAGCACTCGTGGAAGAGGTGAAAAACTGTTTTTT.